The present entry profiles one T cell receptor (beta chain) with its context. Its binding antigen is unknown. Base quality data are lacking; no much larger clone is found one base away. The cohort was made up of 666 healthy bone marrow donors. Cohort members were all nominally healthy when sampled, although unrecorded immune exposures were likely present. The donor tested CMV seronegative and was one of the 352 seronegative cohort members. A peripheral blood sample was collected from each donor, and TCR beta sequencing was performed on peripheral blood mononuclear cells. Genomic DNA was extracted from the blood cell samples with the Qiagen DNeasy Blood Extraction Kit. The data were taken from a study of cytomegalovirus exposure and HLA in healthy donors (dated by TCRdb to about 2017). Concerning the study at large: An earlier analysis of approximately 590 of the donors reported 250 to 350 Gb of sequence data and around 110 million unique TCR beta sequences from 150 million to 200 million T cells. Every discovery cohort repertoire had been produced on one sequencing platform. Roughly 310 gigabases of sequencing data and 70 million to 85 million unique TCR sequences were included in an early release covering about 700 HLA-typed donors. A later analysis re-analyzed previously published TCR beta repertoires from 660 or so donors and added high-resolution HLA genotyping to study TCR occurrence patterns. Along with the roughly 670-subject first cohort, a separate validation cohort of over a hundred different subjects was used. Of the approximately 400 genotyped donors, roughly 80% fell in the genetic ancestry cluster associated with self-reported Caucasian donors. On average, roughly 200,000 unique TCR beta nucleotide sequences were sequenced per donor among 398 genotyped donors of the cohort, with roughly 18% of those sequences being non-productive. In the later analysis, no new phenotypic data were used to find candidate immune exposures; instead, reliance was placed on TCR beta sequences and their occurrence across donors. The study combined high-throughput TCR immunosequencing, statistical association of individual TCRs with disease status, and machine learning to predict cytomegalovirus infection status. The study aimed to test whether cataloging public T cell receptors could reveal signatures of past pathogen exposure. An earlier analysis of about 600 of the donors used high-throughput TCR beta sequencing to judge whether each TCR beta V gene segment behaved as functional or pseudogenic. The T cell repertoires of 700 or so subjects were profiled by immunosequencing and related to cytomegalovirus serostatus. Four or five DR-DQ haplotypes were handled as single units for association and clustering because linkage in the cohort was strong. In a later genetic analysis, genome-wide SNP genotypes for about three fifths of the roughly 670 donors were used, and that subset was treated as a discovery cohort. Typing coverage differed by locus: A, B, C, DRB1 and DQB1 were typed in about 629-630 donors, DQA1 in roughly 510, DPA1 in roughly 590, and DPB1 in around 490. HLA typing included class I and class II loci at four-digit resolution. Donor age, sex, ethnicity and CMV serostatus were collected together with the repertoire data.

Preparation of the library involved the immunoSEQ multiplex PCR assay. For the multiplex PCR, a mixture combining 60 forward primers for TCR Vbeta segments and 13 reverse primers for TCR Jbeta segments was used. A multiplex PCR assay on genomic DNA amplified the CDR3 region of rearranged TCR beta genes. On the Illumina HiSeq System, the amplified TCR beta libraries were sequenced as 87-base-pair reads. Per the original workflow: A later analysis tallied roughly 80 million unique TCR beta chains across the 650 to 750 repertoires, and around 10 million of those chains were shared by two or more donors. To remove PCR and sequencing errors, raw reads were error-corrected and collapsed into unique sequences using a nearest-neighbor algorithm that merged closely related sequences. Alignment of CDR3 sequences to IMGT reference sequences was used to assign V, D and J gene segments. For a sequence to be retained, at least a six-nucleotide match to both a V gene segment and a J gene segment was required. A rearrangement was called productive if the CDR3 had no stop codons and remained in frame with V and J, and every other rearrangement was called non-productive. CDR3 was defined according to IMGT convention as the region running from the second conserved V-encoded cysteine to the conserved J-encoded phenylalanine. In an earlier analysis of 500 to 650 of the donors, sequences lacking an unambiguous match to a single V gene segment were excluded. In an earlier analysis of approximately 590 of the donors, a V segment was called functional when productive rearrangements were above 56.7%, and segregating when the standard deviation between donors exceeded 5%. A statistical classification framework was developed to diagnose cytomegalovirus status using the catalog of TCR beta chain sequences. In a later analysis, V and J genes were assigned by comparing TCR nucleotide sequences against IMGT/GENE-DB human TR gene sequences. The TCRdist pipeline was used in a later analysis to assign CDR3 sequences and most-parsimonious VDJ recombination scenarios. In a later analysis, each TCR beta chain was defined by its CDR3 amino acid sequence together with its V-gene family, and reads lacking a unique V-gene family were excluded. To address suspected cross-contamination and a sequencing artifact, a later analysis removed roughly 580 highly shared, low-generation-probability nucleotide sequences. In a later analysis, a clonal expansion index was calculated for each public chain from normalized within-repertoire ranks of inferred template counts. In a later analysis, generation probabilities were computed using a VDJ recombination model fitted to out-of-frame rearrangements, and the results were checked against IGoR. A later analysis scored TCR-TCR, TCR-HLA and TCR-CMV co-occurrence with hypergeometric tests, applying a repertoire-size bias correction to TCR pairs. A later analysis estimated false discovery rates by permuting HLA or CMV assignments 20 times. In a later analysis, co-occurring TCRs were grouped with DBSCAN, and TCRdist sequence similarity was added when clustering was performed within HLA-allele-positive subsets. Co-occurrence clustering excluded repertoires with fewer than 30,000 or more than 120,000 public chains, plus five with anomalous nucleotide sharing. Imported from immuneACCESS, the table was reduced by TCRdb to in-frame sequences with V and J called. These copies leave out some clones; in studies compared against another copy, an unresolved V gene accounts for under half, and the cause of the remainder is not known. That table is the source of V, J and clone size, and D and trimming were worked out from the DNA. In this sample the table shows some 99,000 clones, 65% to 90% of which occur a single time. The ten biggest clones cover more than 2% of the sample.

CDR1 and CDR2 were assigned from the germline V gene as LGHNA and YNFKEQ. From V the trimming removes 3 bases and from J it removes 7 bases, while the gene matches leave 14 bases of the junction unaccounted for. The CDR3 numbers 17 residues from cysteine through phenylalanine. Only CDR3 DNA remains: 51 bases, in frame from the first base. Overall results and qualifications from the work: The presence/absence analyses assumed that sequencing depth was roughly uniform across donors, and that assumption may not be true. A later genetic analysis associated a missense DCLRE1C variant with V-gene and J-gene trimming of TCR beta chains, and an independent cohort replicated the association. An earlier analysis of 587 of the donors showed that most TCR beta V segments appeared in productive rearrangements either about 87% or about 30% of the time, which broadly matched IMGT annotations. According to a later analysis, TCR association rates differed among HLA loci, with DRB1 alleles showing the most associated TCRs and HLA-C alleles showing the fewest. A total of fewer than 200 TCR beta chains were listed by the study as associated with cytomegalovirus. It was suggested by the authors that the approach could potentially be generalized to other disease states and immunological phenotypes. In a later analysis, several top co-occurrence clusters were reported to appear linked to parvovirus B19, influenza, CMV and Epstein-Barr virus. Because counts were too low, roughly 16 rarely observed V segments, including chromosome 9 orphons, were left out of the earlier analysis of some 640 of the donors. According to a later genetic analysis, donors in an Asian-associated ancestry cluster had fewer N-insertions in productive TCRs than the approximately 650-donor mean. A few of the identified cytomegalovirus-associated TCR beta chains were confirmed in vitro to be specific for cytomegalovirus antigens. Most TCR sequences were observed very rarely across donors, whereas some public TCRs were present in many individuals. A further reported finding was that TCR beta sequences accurately predicted the HLA-A and HLA-B alleles for most subjects in the first cohort. Because HLA typing was missing for some donors at each locus, association tests included only the typed subset. CMV serostatus was the only immune exposure information available for the cohort. Compared with equally common non-associated chains, HLA-associated TCR beta chains in a later analysis were more clonally expanded and had lower generation probabilities. The classifier was reported to diagnose cytomegalovirus status with high specificity and sensitivity in both the original and validation cohorts. The sequencing pipeline was judged likely to have produced a cluster of highly shared sequence variants as a technical artifact. When HLA alleles, especially DR and DQ, strongly co-occurred, TCR associations were difficult to assign to individual alleles. Linkage disequilibrium might explain the correlated functional status among segregating V segments, but an unknown experimental factor could not be excluded. In this cohort, only TCR beta chains were sequenced, and detectable features were limited by the absence of alpha or paired-chain data. Specific HLA alleles were associated with 16,951 TCR beta sequences at a false discovery rate of 0.05 in a later analysis. Some IMGT-functional V segments, including TRBV6-2 and TRBV6-3, could not be told apart with the 87-base-pair reads, so those segments were excluded. Most CMV-associated TCR beta chains appeared to be HLA-restricted in a later analysis, and the HLA associations seemed to be driven largely by CMV exposure.

The sample comprised PBMCs. Here the chain combines TRBV4-2 and TRBJ2-1; TRBD2 fits 8 bases in the junction. This clonotype was sampled from a woman aged 25 to 39 in good health and CMV-seronegative. The DNA sequence is given as TGTGCCAGCAGCCAGGGGGCCAGCGGGAGTAGTACGAATGAGCAGTTCTTC. Protein translation: CASSQGASGSSTNEQFF.